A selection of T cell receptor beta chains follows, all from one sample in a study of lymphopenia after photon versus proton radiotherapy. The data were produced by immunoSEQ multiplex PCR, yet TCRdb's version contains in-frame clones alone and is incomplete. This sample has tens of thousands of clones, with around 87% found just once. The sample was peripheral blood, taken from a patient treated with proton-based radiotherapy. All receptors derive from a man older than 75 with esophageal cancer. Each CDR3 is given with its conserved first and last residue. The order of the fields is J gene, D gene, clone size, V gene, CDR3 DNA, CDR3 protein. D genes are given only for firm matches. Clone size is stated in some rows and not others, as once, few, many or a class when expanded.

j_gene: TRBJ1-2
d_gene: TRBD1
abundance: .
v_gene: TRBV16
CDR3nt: TGTGCCAGCAGCCAATCGATCTTTGGGACAGGGGAAGGCTACACCTTC
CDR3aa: CASSQSIFGTGEGYTF

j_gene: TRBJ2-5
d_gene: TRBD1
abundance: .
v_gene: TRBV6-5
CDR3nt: TGTGCCAGCGGGGGACAGGGGTTAGAGACCCAGTACTTC
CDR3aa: CASGGQGLETQYF

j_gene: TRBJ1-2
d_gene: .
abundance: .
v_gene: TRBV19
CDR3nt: TGTGCCAGTAGTATAGAACAGGGCGATGGCTACACCTTC
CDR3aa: CASSIEQGDGYTF

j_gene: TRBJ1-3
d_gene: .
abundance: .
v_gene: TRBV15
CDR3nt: TGTGCCACCAAGGCCCCCAGGCCAGGGAACACCATATATTTT
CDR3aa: CATKAPRPGNTIYF

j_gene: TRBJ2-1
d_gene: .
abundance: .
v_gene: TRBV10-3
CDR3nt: TGTGCCATCAGTGAGCCCTACGGGACTCAAACGGGAGAGCAGTTCTTC
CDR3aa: CAISEPYGTQTGEQFF

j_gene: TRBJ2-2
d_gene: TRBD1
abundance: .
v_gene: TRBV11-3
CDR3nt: TGTGCCAGCAGCCCGGGACAGGGTTTAGAGCTGTTTTTT
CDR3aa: CASSPGQGLELFF

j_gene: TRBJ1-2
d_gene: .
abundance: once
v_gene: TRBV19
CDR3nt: TGTGCCAGTAGTATTTTACAGGGCCGCTACACCTTC
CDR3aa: CASSILQGRYTF

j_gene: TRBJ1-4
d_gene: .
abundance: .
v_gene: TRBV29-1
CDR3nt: TGCAGCGTAAGACAGGACGGTCGTAATGAAAAACTGTTTTTT
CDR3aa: CSVRQDGRNEKLFF

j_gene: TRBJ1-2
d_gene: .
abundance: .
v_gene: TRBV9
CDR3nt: TGTGCCAGCAGCGTAGCCCCACTACCGGGGGGCGATGGCTACACCTTC
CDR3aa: CASSVAPLPGGDGYTF

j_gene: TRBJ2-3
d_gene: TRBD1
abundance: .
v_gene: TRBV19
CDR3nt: TGTGCCAGTAGACCAGGGGGATTCACAGATACGCAGTATTTT
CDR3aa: CASRPGGFTDTQYF